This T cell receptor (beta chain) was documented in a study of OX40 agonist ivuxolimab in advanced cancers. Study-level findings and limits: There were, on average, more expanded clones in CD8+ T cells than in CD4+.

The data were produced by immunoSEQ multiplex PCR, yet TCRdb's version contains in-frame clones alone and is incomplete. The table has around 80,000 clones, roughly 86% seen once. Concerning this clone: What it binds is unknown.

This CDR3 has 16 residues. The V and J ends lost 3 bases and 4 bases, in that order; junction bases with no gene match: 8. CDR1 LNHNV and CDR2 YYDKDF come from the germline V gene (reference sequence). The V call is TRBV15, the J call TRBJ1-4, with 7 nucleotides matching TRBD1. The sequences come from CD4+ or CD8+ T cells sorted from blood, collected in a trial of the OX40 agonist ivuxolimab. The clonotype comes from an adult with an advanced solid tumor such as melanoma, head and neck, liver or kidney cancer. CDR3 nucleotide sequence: TGTGCCACCAGCAGGGCTGACAGGGCTTTTAATGAAAAACTGTTTTTT. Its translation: CATSRADRAFNEKLFF. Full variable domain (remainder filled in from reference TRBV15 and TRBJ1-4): DAMVIQNPRYQVTQFGKPVTLSCSQTLNHNVMYWYQQKSSQAPKLLFHYYDKDFNNEADTPDNFQSRRPNTSFCFLDIRSPGLGDTAMYLCATSRADRAFNEKLFFGSGTQLSVL.